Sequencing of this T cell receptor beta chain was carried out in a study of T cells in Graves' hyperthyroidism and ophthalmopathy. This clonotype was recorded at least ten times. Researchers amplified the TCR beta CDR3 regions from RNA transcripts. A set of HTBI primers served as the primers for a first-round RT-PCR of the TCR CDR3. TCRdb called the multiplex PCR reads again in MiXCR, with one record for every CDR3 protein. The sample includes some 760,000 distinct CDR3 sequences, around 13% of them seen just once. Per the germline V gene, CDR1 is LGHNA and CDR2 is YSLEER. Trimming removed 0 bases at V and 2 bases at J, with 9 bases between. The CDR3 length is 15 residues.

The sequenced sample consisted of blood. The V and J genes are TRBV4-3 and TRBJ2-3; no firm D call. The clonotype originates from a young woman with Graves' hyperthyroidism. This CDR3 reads CASSQDRIPTDTQYF. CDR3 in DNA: TGCGCCAGCAGCCAAGACAGGATCCCCACAGATACGCAGTATTTT.